This T cell receptor beta chain is drawn from a study of Graves' ophthalmopathy and Graves' hyperthyroidism. Broader study findings: Clonotypes were expanded in thyroid at above 0.001 frequency, and most also appeared in blood. Sensitivity of 85% to 90% and specificity of 65% to 83% were achieved when a 13-signature model separated ophthalmopathy from stable hyperthyroidism.

Amplified material comprised TCR beta CDR3 regions derived from RNA transcripts. Scientists carried out first-round RT-PCR using HTBI primers and then a second-round multiplex PCR. A single record per CDR3 protein comes from TCRdb applying MiXCR to the multiplex PCR reads. Of hundreds of thousands of distinct CDR3 sequences in the sample, about a fifth were seen once. From germline, CDR1 is DFQATT and CDR2 SNEGSKA (reference sequence). This CDR3 has 14 amino acids. The V end was cut by 3 bases, the J end by 6 bases, with 17 bases between. The table lists this clonotype with many counts. The antigen is unknown.

The J gene is TRBJ1-1, the V gene TRBV20-1, with D perhaps matching TRBD1 (6 bases). Sequenced sample: peripheral blood. The source of this sequence is a woman between 18 and 29 years old with stable Graves' hyperthyroidism. Some clones in this sample may be carry-over from other donors' samples. The CDR3 nucleotides are TGCAGTGCTAGGGGGGGCCACACGACCTCTGAAGCTTTCTTT. Residues: CSARGGHTTSEAFF.